Each of the 23 T cell receptor beta chains below was sequenced from the same sample in a study of spatial heterogeneity in lung cancer. Study-wide findings and caveats: Counts of expanded intratumoral alpha and beta TCRs tracked tumor mutation counts.

No cognate antigen is known for these TCRs. Via MiXCR, TCRdb re-called the 5' RACE reads, giving one row per CDR3 protein. The sample carries about 11,000 distinct CDR3 sequences, roughly 5% recorded once. Time point in this sample: sample taken at primary tumor resection. Specimen: lung tumor tissue, collected at surgery. All receptors come from a male donor with early-stage non-small cell lung cancer.

This clonotype is deemed medium-sized (0.01 to 0.1%). This chain uses TRBV20-1 with TRBJ2-1; D might be TRBD1 or TRBD2, each matching 6 bases. Trimming pared 6 bases from V and 5 bases from J, leaving 20 bases between. Germline CDR1 and CDR2: DFQATT and SNEGSKA (reference sequence). This CDR3 comprises 15 residues. CDR3 nucleotides: TGCAGTGCCCCAAAAGGGGGGCGCCAGGACAATGAGCAGTTCTTC. Amino acid sequence: CSAPKGGRQDNEQFF.

In its sample, this clonotype is medium-sized. V usage is TRBV9 and J usage is TRBJ2-3, with 8 positions matching TRBD1. Losses at the gene ends were 7 bases for V and 4 bases for J; bases not matched to a gene: 5. The CDR3 is 13 residues long. Germline CDR1 reads SGDLS; CDR2 reads YYNGEE. CDR3 DNA sequence: TGTGCCAGCGGCCAGGGGGCATCAGATACGCAGTATTTT. It translates to CASGQGASDTQYF.

This clonotype ranks as large. The V call is TRBV12-3 or TRBV12-4, the J call TRBJ2-1, with unresolved D. V was pared by 11 bases and J by 1 base, with 9 bases between. The CDR3 runs 12 residues. The CDR3 DNA reads TGTGCCTCCCGGCAGTCCTACAATGAGCAGTTCTTC. Encoded protein: CASRQSYNEQFF.

In its sample, this clonotype was seen many times. The chain links TRBV19 to TRBJ2-7; the match to TRBD2 covers 8 bases. Germline CDR1 is LNHDA and CDR2 is SQIVND (reference sequence). Losses at the gene ends were 5 bases for V and 7 bases for J; bases not matched to a gene: 7. There are 13 residues in the CDR3. In nucleotides, the CDR3 is TGTGCCAGTAGTGAAGCGGGGGCCCCGGAGCAGTACTTC. Its translation: CASSEAGAPEQYF.

By share, this clonotype counts as medium-sized. The genes are TRBV7-9 and TRBJ2-2, with unresolved D. V gave up 4 bases and J gave up 8 bases, with 14 bases separating them. This CDR3 is 14 amino acids long. Germline CDR1 is SEHNR and CDR2 is FQNEAQ (reference sequence). The CDR3 sequence is CASSYKTLSGELFF. The DNA of the CDR3 is TGTGCCAGCAGCTACAAAACCCTCTCTGGGGAGCTGTTTTTT.

At least ten counts were recorded for this clonotype. The chain has TRBV28 and TRBJ2-7; D is possibly TRBD2 (6 bases). The CDR3 has 14 amino acids. Germline V gives CDR1 MDHEN, CDR2 SYDVKM. V was pared by 7 bases and J by 2 bases, with 15 bases between. CDR3 amino acids: CASMDLGRPYEQYF. For the CDR3, the DNA is TGTGCCAGCATGGACCTGGGGAGGCCCTACGAGCAGTACTTC.

The sample holds many counts of this clonotype. J is TRBJ2-5 and V is TRBV19; 14 nucleotides match TRBD2. The CDR3 is 15 amino acids. Germline V gene data show CDR1 as LNHDA and CDR2 as SQIVND (reference sequence). The V gene end was trimmed by 6 bases and the J gene end by 4 bases; junction bases not matched to a gene: 4. The CDR3 sequence is CASSRGLAGGETQYF. DNA for the CDR3: TGTGCCAGTAGCAGAGGACTAGCGGGAGGAGAGACCCAGTACTTC. Supplemented by reference TRBV19 and TRBJ2-5, the full variable domain reads DGGITQSPKYLFRKEGQNVTLSCEQNLNHDAMYWYRQDPGQGLRLIYYSQIVNDFQKGDIAEGYSVSREKKESFPLTVTSAQKNPTAFYLCASSRGLAGGETQYFGPGTRLLVL.

This clonotype qualifies as medium-sized. The chain has TRBV10-3 and TRBJ2-3; D is possibly TRBD1 (7 bases). The CDR3 extends over 14 amino acids. Germline lookup yields CDR1 ENHRY and CDR2 SYGVKD. Deletions cut 3 bases from V and 5 bases from J, with 12 bases between. CDR3: CAISEQGRGDTQYF. As DNA, the CDR3 is TGTGCCATCAGTGAACAGGGGCGGGGAGATACGCAGTATTTT.

This clonotype appeared many times. This CDR3 is CASSLGTSGSSQDTQYF. CDR3 DNA: TGTGCCAGCAGCCTTGGGACTAGCGGGAGTAGTCAAGATACGCAGTATTTT. J is TRBJ2-3 and V is TRBV9, with TRBD2 matching over 14 bases. The CDR3 runs 17 residues. With 4 bases clipped from V and 5 bases from J, the junction kept 9 bases outside the gene matches. From germline, CDR1 is SGDLS and CDR2 YYNGEE.

Relative to its sample, this clonotype is medium-sized. V usage is TRBV28 and J usage is TRBJ2-7, with D maybe TRBD1 (5 bases). V was pared by 2 bases and J by 0 bases, with 8 bases between. Germline V CDR1 and CDR2: MDHEN, SYDVKM. This CDR3 is 14 amino acids long. Here the CDR3 DNA reads TGTGCCAGCAGTTTAACAGGCCCCTCCTACGAGCAGTACTTC. Translated, it gives CASSLTGPSYEQYF.

The V call is TRBV6-6, the J call TRBJ2-5; D is unclear. This CDR3 spans 13 amino acids. Trimming cost V 1 base and J 1 base, with 4 bases left between them. Germline V gene data show CDR1 as MNHNY and CDR2 as SVGAGI (reference sequence). The CDR3 coding sequence is TGTGCCAGCAGTTACTTCGGCCAAGAGACCCAGTACTTC. It codes for CASSYFGQETQYF.

This clonotype was detected a few times. J is TRBJ2-2 and V is TRBV28; 12 bases line up with TRBD2. The junction had 6 bases not matched to a gene; V was cut back by 6 bases and J by 7 bases. CDR3 length: 15 amino acids. In germline, CDR1 is MDHEN, CDR2 SYDVKM. The CDR3 bases are TGTGCCAGCAGCTCCCTAGCGGGAGGGATCGGGGAGCTGTTTTTT. This encodes CASSSLAGGIGELFF.

This clonotype was recorded a few times. The chain employs TRBV7-9 and TRBJ2-2, with TRBD2 matching over 8 bases. With V trimmed by 4 bases and J by 9 bases, 7 bases remained unmatched. CDR3 length: 14 amino acids. Germline CDR1 is SEHNR and CDR2 is FQNEAQ (reference sequence). The CDR3 region has the DNA TGTGCCAGCAGCTGGGGACTAGGGTCGAGGGAGCTGTTTTTT. Its protein product is CASSWGLGSRELFF.

This clonotype was recorded at least ten times. The J gene is TRBJ2-3, the V gene TRBV6-6, with D perhaps TRBD1 (6 bases). Germline CDR1 and CDR2: MNHNY and SVGAGI (reference sequence). Between the trimmed V and J ends, which lost 5 bases and 2 bases, there was a span of 14 bases. The CDR3 is made up of 15 amino acids. CDR3 residues: CASSNQGKNTDTQYF. The CDR3 DNA is TGTGCCAGCAGTAACCAGGGGAAAAACACAGATACGCAGTATTTT.

The rearrangement links TRBV10-1 to TRBJ2-3; D remains unclear. Germline loops: CDR1 WNHNN, CDR2 SYGVQD (reference sequence). V dropped 3 bases and J dropped 5 bases, with 3 bases sitting between them. This CDR3 is built from 11 residues. CDR3 residues: CASSDRDTQYF. CDR3 nucleotide sequence: TGCGCCAGCAGTGACCGAGATACGCAGTATTTT.

The table lists this clonotype with many counts. The chain uses TRBV5-4 and TRBJ2-5; perhaps TRBD1 as D (5 bases). CDR1 is SGHNT, CDR2 YYREEE, per germline (reference sequence). Trimming stripped 4 bases from V and 2 bases from J, with 15 bases between. The CDR3 runs 15 residues. CDR3 sequence reads: CASSRTSGSQETQYF. DNA of the CDR3: TGTGCCAGCAGCCGTACTTCAGGGTCTCAAGAGACCCAGTACTTC.

This clonotype has more than one count but fewer than ten. CDR3 residues: CASSPHARASTDTQYF. Written as DNA, the CDR3 is TGTGCCAGCAGCCCCCACGCCCGGGCCTCCACAGATACGCAGTATTTT. This chain connects TRBV9 to TRBJ2-3, with D hard to call. The CDR3 has 16 residues. The V gene's germline CDR1 is SGDLS and CDR2 YYNGEE. V was trimmed by 4 bases and J by 2 bases, leaving 17 bases between them.

The chain has TRBV20-1 and TRBJ2-3; 13 nucleotides line up with TRBD2. Losses at the gene ends were 6 bases for V and 4 bases for J; bases not matched to a gene: 4. CDR3 length: 14 residues. CDR1 DFQATT and CDR2 SNEGSKA come from the germline V gene (reference sequence). The CDR3 coding sequence is TGCAGTGCCCCACTAGCGGGAGGGCCAGATACGCAGTATTTT. This encodes CSAPLAGGPDTQYF.

This clonotype was recorded at least ten times. The chain recombines TRBV3-1 with TRBJ2-1; the match to TRBD2 covers 13 bases. The junction had 11 bases not matched to a gene; V was cut back by 2 bases and J by 10 bases. Germline V gene lookup returns CDR1 LGHDT and CDR2 YNNKEL (reference sequence). The CDR3 covers 17 residues. The DNA of the CDR3 is TGTGCCAGCAGCCAACCCTTTACTAGCGGGAGGGCAGCCGAGCAGTTCTTC. Its protein is CASSQPFTSGRAAEQFF.

Ten or more counts support this clonotype. This chain connects TRBV7-9 to TRBJ1-2; D is possibly TRBD1 (6 bases). The CDR3 spans 15 residues. V lost 6 bases and J 3 bases, leaving 17 bases between the germline ends. The V gene's germline CDR1 is SEHNR and CDR2 FQNEAQ (reference sequence). The chain's CDR3 is CASRSTGFQDYGYTF. Written as DNA, the CDR3 is TGTGCCAGCAGATCAACAGGGTTTCAGGACTATGGCTACACCTTC.

This clonotype occurred many times. This chain joins TRBV18 and TRBJ1-2; D gene unclear. This CDR3 has 15 amino acids. Germline V gene sequence: CDR1 KGHSH, CDR2 LQKENI. Trimming took off 5 bases at V and 3 bases at J, with 16 bases between the two ends. The CDR3 nucleotides are TGTGCCAGCTCAACTCCGGAGGGCACCCACTATGGCTACACCTTC. Its translation is CASSTPEGTHYGYTF.

This clonotype appeared many times. The rearrangement uses TRBV20-1 and TRBJ2-7; 7 bases line up with TRBD1. Trimming at V came to 4 bases and at J to 6 bases, leaving 15 bases not matched to a gene. The CDR3 has 15 amino acids. Germline-derived CDR1 and CDR2 are DFQATT and SNEGSKA (reference sequence). CDR3 nucleotide sequence: TGCAGTGCTAATCGCCCCGGGACAGTCGGCGGCGAGCAGTACTTC. It encodes CSANRPGTVGGEQYF.

There are many counts of this clonotype. The chain links TRBV12-3 or TRBV12-4 to TRBJ1-2; D is uncertain. This CDR3 contains 15 residues. Trimming cost V 3 bases and J 2 bases, with 13 bases left between them. The CDR3 spells CASSFGFGTNYGYTF. CDR3 DNA: TGTGCCAGCAGTTTCGGTTTCGGCACGAACTATGGCTACACCTTC.